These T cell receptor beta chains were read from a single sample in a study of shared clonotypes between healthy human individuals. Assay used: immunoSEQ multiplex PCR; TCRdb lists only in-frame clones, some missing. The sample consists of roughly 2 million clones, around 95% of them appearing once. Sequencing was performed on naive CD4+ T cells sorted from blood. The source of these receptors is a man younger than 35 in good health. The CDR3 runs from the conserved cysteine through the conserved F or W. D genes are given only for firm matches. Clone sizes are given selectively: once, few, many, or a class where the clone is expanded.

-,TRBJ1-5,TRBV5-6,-,TGTGCCAGCAGCCCTGGCCCCGATCAGCCCCAGCATTTT,CASSPGPDQPQHF
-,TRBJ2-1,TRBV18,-,TGTGCCAGCTCACCACCGGCTTTAGTGGCTGAGCAGTTCTTC,CASSPPALVAEQFF
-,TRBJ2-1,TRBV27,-,TGTGCCAGCAGTTCCCCCCGGACTGAACGATACAATGAGCAGTTCTTC,CASSSPRTERYNEQFF
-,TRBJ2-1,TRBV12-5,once,TGTGCTAGTGGCAGTGGGATTTCTTACAATGAGCAGTTCTTC,CASGSGISYNEQFF
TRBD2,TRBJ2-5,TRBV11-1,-,TGTGCCAGCAGATCCAGACTAGCGGGAGAGACCCAGTACTTC,CASRSRLAGETQYF
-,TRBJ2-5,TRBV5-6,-,TGTGCCAGCAGCCCAGAGGGCGGTCGGTACCAAGAGACCCAGTACTTC,CASSPEGGRYQETQYF
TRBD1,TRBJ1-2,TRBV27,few,TGTGCCAGCAGTTACCAACAGGGGACGAACTATGGCTACACCTTC,CASSYQQGTNYGYTF
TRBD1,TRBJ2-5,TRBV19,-,TGTGCCAGTAGTATTGCCGGACAGGGGATGGGAGAGACCCAGTACTTC,CASSIAGQGMGETQYF
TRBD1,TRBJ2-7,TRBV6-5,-,TGTGCCAGCAGTTCTCCGGGACAGGGAGCCTACGAGCAGTACTTC,CASSSPGQGAYEQYF
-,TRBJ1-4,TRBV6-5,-,TGTGCCAGCAGTGCTGGTTCCCTCAATGAAAAACTGTTTTTT,CASSAGSLNEKLFF
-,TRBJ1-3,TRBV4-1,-,TGCGCCAGCAGCCAGGGACATTCCTCTGGAAACACCATATATTTT,CASSQGHSSGNTIYF
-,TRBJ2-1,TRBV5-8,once,TGTGCCAGCAGCTTTTTGGCAAGACAGTTCTTC,CASSFLARQFF
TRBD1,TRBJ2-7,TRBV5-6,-,TGTGCCAGCAGCCACCGGGACAGGAGCTCCTACGAGCAGTACTTC,CASSHRDRSSYEQYF
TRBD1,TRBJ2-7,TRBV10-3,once,TGTGCCACGACGGACAGGGTCTACTACGAGCAGTACTTC,CATTDRVYYEQYF
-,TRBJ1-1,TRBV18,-,TGTGCCAGCTCACCAACTCTCCAGGAAATGAACACTGAAGCTTTCTTT,CASSPTLQEMNTEAFF
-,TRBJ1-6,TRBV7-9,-,TGTGCCAGCAGCTTCGATGTCAGGTCTTACGTCCACTTT,CASSFDVRSYVHF
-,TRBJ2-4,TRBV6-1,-,TGTGCCAGCAGGGACCCCTTGGCCAAAAACATTCAGTACTTC,CASRDPLAKNIQYF
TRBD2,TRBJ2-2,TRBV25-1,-,TGTGCCAGCAGTGAATGGACTAGCGGGAACACCGGGGAGCTGTTTTTT,CASSEWTSGNTGELFF
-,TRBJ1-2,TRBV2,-,TGTGCCAGCAGTGAAACAGGGAACTATGGCTACACCTTC,CASSETGNYGYTF
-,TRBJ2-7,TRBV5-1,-,TGCGCCAGCAGCCCAGACATAACCTACGAGCAGTACTTC,CASSPDITYEQYF
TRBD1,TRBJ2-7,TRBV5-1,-,TGCGCCAGCAGCTTGGCCCCCGGGACAGCCTACTACGAGCAGTACTTC,CASSLAPGTAYYEQYF
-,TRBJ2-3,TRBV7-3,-,TGTGCCAGCAGCTCCAACGGGTATACGCAGTATTTT,CASSSNGYTQYF
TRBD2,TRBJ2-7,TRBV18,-,TGTGCCAGCTCAGCGGGAGTCTCCTACGAGCAGTACTTC,CASSAGVSYEQYF
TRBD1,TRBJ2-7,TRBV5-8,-,TGTGCCAGCAGCTTAAACAGGGGAAACTACGAGCAGTACTTC,CASSLNRGNYEQYF
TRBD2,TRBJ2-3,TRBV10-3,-,TGTGCCATCAGGGCGGGGGGGGCAGATACGCAGTATTTT,CAIRAGGADTQYF
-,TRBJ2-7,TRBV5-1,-,TGCGCCAGCAGCGGGACCTACGAGCAGTACTTC,CASSGTYEQYF
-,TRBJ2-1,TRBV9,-,TGTGCCAGCAGCCCCAACCGCGTAACCAATGAGCAGTTCTTC,CASSPNRVTNEQFF
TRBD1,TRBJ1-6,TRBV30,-,TGTGCCTGGAGTGTTTCAGGGGGCTCCTATAATTCACCCCTCCACTTT,CAWSVSGGSYNSPLHF
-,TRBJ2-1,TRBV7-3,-,TGTGCCAGCAGCGGGGACTCGTCCTACAATGAGCAGTTCTTC,CASSGDSSYNEQFF
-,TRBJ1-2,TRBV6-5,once,TGTGCCAGCAGCCCGGGGGGCACCCCCGGGGGTGGCTACACCTTC,CASSPGGTPGGGYTF
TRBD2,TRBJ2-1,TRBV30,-,TGTGCCTGGAACCTAGCGGGTACCGGTGAGCAGTTCTTC,CAWNLAGTGEQFF
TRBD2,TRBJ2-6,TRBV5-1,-,TGCGCCAGCAGCGCTAGAAGGGGGACTAGCGGCTCTGGGGCCAACGTCCTGACTTTC,CASSARRGTSGSGANVLTF
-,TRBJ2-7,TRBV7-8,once,TGTGCCAGCAGCCTCGGGACGGTTACCTACGAGCAGTACTTC,CASSLGTVTYEQYF
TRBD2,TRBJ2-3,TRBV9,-,TGTGCCAGCAGCGTGTCTAGCGGGAGTACAGATACGCAGTATTTT,CASSVSSGSTDTQYF
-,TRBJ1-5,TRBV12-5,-,TGTGCTAGTGGTCCTTCGGACTATTCTTCTACTAACAATCAGCCCCAGCATTTT,CASGPSDYSSTNNQPQHF